Presented here are 8 T cell receptor beta chains from one specimen sequenced in a study of identical twins. TCRdb passed the 5' RACE reads through MiXCR, listing each CDR3 protein once. The sample yields approximately 1.8 million distinct CDR3 sequences, roughly a third seen once. The sequenced sample was cord blood. The receptors stem from a newborn girl in good health.

This clonotype has more than one count but fewer than ten. This chain links TRBV7-7 with TRBJ2-5; D remains ambiguous. The CDR3 is 14 amino acids. Between the trimmed V and J ends, which lost 1 base and 7 bases, there was a span of 13 bases. From germline, CDR1 is SSHAT and CDR2 FNYEAQ (reference sequence). Here the CDR3 reads CASSLEHGVGTQYF. In DNA form, the CDR3 reads TGTGCCAGCAGCTTAGAGCATGGTGTGGGGACCCAGTACTTC.

This clonotype was seen repeatedly, ten times or more. The gene calls are TRBV21-1 and TRBJ2-4; the D call in the table, TRBD2, was not verified against the DNA. TRBV21-1 is classified as a pseudogene. The CDR3 loop spans 17 amino acids. The CDR3 nucleotides read TGTGCCAGCAGCTCTAGACTAGGAAGGGGTCCCAAAAACATTCAGTACTTC. Its protein product is CASSSRLGRGPKNIQYF.

The V call is TRBV4-2, the J call TRBJ2-1, with 8 nucleotides matching TRBD2. The junction had 13 bases not matched to a gene; V was cut back by 0 bases and J by 9 bases. CDR3 length: 17 amino acids. Germline CDR1 and CDR2: LGHNA and YNFKEQ. CDR3 loop: CASSQDLIRGGRSEQFF. The CDR3, as DNA: TGTGCCAGCAGCCAAGACCTCATCCGGGGGGGCCGGAGTGAGCAGTTCTTC.

The V call is TRBV12-3 or TRBV12-4, the J call TRBJ1-4; D unresolved. The CDR3 runs to 13 residues. V was clipped by 3 bases and J by 3 bases, with 5 bases between them. CDR3 bases: TGTGCCAGCAGTTTCGAAGCTAATGAAAAACTGTTTTTT. Amino acids: CASSFEANEKLFF.

The table lists this clonotype with a few counts. The gene calls are TRBV6-5 and TRBJ2-1, with 9 bases that match TRBD2. Germline V lookup: CDR1 MNHEY, CDR2 SVGAGI. The V segment lost 7 bases and the J segment 4 bases; nucleotides outside the gene matches: 8. The CDR3 has 15 amino acids. The CDR3 loop is CASMGAGGPYNEQFF. CDR3 DNA sequence: TGTGCCAGCATGGGAGCGGGAGGACCTTACAATGAGCAGTTCTTC.

The table lists this clonotype with a few counts. This chain uses TRBV27 with TRBJ1-1; 8 bases are shared with TRBD1. This CDR3 spans 15 amino acids. Unmatched junction bases numbered 5, after V lost 4 bases and J lost 1 base. The germline V gene encodes CDR1 MNHEY and CDR2 SMNVEV (reference sequence). CDR3 residues: CASSSTGVANTEAFF. As DNA, the CDR3 is TGTGCCAGCAGTTCGACAGGGGTTGCGAACACTGAAGCTTTCTTT.

The chain combines TRBV6-1 with TRBJ1-1; no definite D call. V shed 2 bases and J shed 9 bases, with 13 bases lying between them. CDR1 and CDR2 from the germline V gene are MNHNS and SASEGT. The CDR3 extends over 13 amino acids. The CDR3 reads CASSESHKSKAFF. The CDR3, as DNA: TGTGCCAGCAGTGAATCCCACAAATCTAAAGCTTTCTTT.

The chain recombines TRBV27 with TRBJ1-2; no clear D. The germline V and J ends were trimmed by 11 bases and 3 bases, with 13 bases remaining between them. The CDR3 covers 12 residues. The germline CDR1 and CDR2 sequences are MNHEY and SMNVEV (reference sequence). CDR3 in DNA: TGTGCCGGCGGGTTCAGCTACTATGGCTACACCTTC. As protein: CAGGFSYYGYTF.